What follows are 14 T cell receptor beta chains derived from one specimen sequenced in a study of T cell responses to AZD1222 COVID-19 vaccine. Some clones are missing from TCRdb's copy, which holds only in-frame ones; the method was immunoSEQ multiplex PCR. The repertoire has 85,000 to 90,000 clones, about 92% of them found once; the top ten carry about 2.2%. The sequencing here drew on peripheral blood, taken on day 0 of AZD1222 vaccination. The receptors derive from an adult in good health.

CDR3 protein: CASKTGYDQPQHF. In DNA form, the CDR3 reads TGTGCCAGCAAGACGGGCTACGATCAGCCCCAGCATTTT. The chain uses TRBV12-3 or TRBV12-4 and TRBJ1-5; unclear D gene. Trimming removed 7 bases from V and 5 bases from J, with 12 bases in between. The CDR3 has 13 residues.

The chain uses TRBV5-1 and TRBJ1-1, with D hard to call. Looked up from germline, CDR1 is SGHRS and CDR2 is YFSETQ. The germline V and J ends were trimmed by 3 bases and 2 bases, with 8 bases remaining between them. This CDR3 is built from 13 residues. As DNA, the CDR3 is TGCGCCAGCAGCTCGGACGGAAACACTGAAGCTTTCTTT. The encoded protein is CASSSDGNTEAFF.

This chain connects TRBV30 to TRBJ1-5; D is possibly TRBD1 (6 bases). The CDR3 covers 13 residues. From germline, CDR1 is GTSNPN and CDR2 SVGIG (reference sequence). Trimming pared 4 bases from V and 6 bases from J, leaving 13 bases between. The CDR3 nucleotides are TGTGCCTGGACCCACAGGGAGAGTCAGCCCCAGCATTTT. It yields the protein CAWTHRESQPQHF. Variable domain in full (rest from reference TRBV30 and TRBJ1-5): SQTIHQWPATLVQPVGSPLSLECTVEGTSNPNLYWYRQAAGRGLQLLFYSVGIGQISSEVPQNLSASRPQDRQFILSSKKLLLSDSGFYLCAWTHRESQPQHFGDGTRLSIL.

CDR3 sequence reads: CASSPDVTGRNTEAFF. For the CDR3, the DNA is TGTGCCAGCTCACCGGACGTGACAGGTCGGAACACTGAAGCTTTCTTT. The chain couples TRBV18 to TRBJ1-1, with D tentatively TRBD1 (6 bases). The CDR3 covers 16 residues. The V end was cut by 3 bases, the J end by 1 base, with 15 bases between. CDR1 and CDR2 from the germline V gene are KGHSH and LQKENI.

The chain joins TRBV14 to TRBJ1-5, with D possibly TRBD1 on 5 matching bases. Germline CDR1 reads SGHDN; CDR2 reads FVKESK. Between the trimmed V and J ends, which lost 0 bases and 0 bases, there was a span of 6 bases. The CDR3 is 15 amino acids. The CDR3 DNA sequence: TGTGCCAGCAGCCAAGACAGGGCTAGCAATCAGCCCCAGCATTTT. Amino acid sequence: CASSQDRASNQPQHF.

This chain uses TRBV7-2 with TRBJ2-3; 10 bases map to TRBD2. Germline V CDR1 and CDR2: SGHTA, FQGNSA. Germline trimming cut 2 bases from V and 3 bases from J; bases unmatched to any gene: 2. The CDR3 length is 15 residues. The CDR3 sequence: CASSLLAGDTDTQYF. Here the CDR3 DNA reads TGTGCCAGCAGCTTACTAGCGGGGGATACAGATACGCAGTATTTT. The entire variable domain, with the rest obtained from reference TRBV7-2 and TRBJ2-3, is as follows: GAGVSQSPSNKVTEKGKDVELRCDPISGHTALYWYRQSLGQGLEFLIYFQGNSAPDKSGLPSDRFSAERTGGSVSTLTIQRTQQEDSAVYLCASSLLAGDTDTQYFGPGTRLTVL.

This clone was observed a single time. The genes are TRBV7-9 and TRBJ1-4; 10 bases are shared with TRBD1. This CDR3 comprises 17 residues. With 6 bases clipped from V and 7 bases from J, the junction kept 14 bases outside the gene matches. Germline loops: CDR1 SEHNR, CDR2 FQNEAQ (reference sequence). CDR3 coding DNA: TGTGCCAGCAGTTTGACGGGACAGGGGTACAGCGGTGAAAAACTGTTTTTT. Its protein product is CASSLTGQGYSGEKLFF.

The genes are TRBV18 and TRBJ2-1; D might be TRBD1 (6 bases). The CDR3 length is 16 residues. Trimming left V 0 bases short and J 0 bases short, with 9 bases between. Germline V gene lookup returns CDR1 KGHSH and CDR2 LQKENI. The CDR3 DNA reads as TGTGCCAGCTCACCACCCGGGACATTCTCCTACAATGAGCAGTTCTTC. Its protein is CASSPPGTFSYNEQFF.

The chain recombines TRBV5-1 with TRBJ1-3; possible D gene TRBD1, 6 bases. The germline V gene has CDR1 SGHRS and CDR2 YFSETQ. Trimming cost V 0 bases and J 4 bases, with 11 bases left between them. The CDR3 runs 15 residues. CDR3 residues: CASSLAGGTGNTIYF. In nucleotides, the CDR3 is TGCGCCAGCAGCTTGGCTGGGGGGACAGGAAACACCATATATTTT.

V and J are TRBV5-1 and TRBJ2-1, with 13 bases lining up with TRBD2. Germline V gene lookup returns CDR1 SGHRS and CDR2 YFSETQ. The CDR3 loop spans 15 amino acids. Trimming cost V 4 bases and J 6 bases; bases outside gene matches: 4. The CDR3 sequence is CASSTSGREINEQFF. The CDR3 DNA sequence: TGCGCCAGCAGCACTAGCGGGAGGGAGATCAATGAGCAGTTCTTC. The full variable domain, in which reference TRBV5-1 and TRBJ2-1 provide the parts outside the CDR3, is KAGVTQTPRYLIKTRGQQVTLSCSPISGHRSVSWYQQTPGQGLQFLFEYFSETQRNKGNFPGRFSGRQFSNSRSEMNVSTLELGDSALYLCASSTSGREINEQFFGPGTRLTVL.

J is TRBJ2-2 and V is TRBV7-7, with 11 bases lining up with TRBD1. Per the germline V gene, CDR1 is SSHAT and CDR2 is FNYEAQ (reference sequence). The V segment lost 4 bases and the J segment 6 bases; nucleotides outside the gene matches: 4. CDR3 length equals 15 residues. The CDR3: CASSYGTGGSGELFF. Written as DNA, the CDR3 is TGTGCCAGCAGCTACGGGACAGGGGGTTCCGGGGAGCTGTTTTTT.

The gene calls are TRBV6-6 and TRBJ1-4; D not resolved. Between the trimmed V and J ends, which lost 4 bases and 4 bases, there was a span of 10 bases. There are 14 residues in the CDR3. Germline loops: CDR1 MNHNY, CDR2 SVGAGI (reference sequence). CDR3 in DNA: TGTGCCAGCAGTTCGTCGGCACTTAATGAAAAACTGTTTTTT. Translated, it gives CASSSSALNEKLFF.

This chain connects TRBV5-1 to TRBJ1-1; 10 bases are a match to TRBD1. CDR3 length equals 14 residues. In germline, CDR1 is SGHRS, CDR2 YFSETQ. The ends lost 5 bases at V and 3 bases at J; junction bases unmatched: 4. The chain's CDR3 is CASRGQGRDTEAFF. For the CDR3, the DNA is TGCGCCAGCAGGGGACAGGGGAGGGACACTGAAGCTTTCTTT.

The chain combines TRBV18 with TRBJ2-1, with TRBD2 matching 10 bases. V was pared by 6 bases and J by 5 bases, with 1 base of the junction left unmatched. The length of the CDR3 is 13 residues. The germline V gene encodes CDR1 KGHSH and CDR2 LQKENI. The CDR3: CASSGLANNEQFF. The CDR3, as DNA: TGTGCCAGCTCGGGACTAGCGAACAATGAGCAGTTCTTC.